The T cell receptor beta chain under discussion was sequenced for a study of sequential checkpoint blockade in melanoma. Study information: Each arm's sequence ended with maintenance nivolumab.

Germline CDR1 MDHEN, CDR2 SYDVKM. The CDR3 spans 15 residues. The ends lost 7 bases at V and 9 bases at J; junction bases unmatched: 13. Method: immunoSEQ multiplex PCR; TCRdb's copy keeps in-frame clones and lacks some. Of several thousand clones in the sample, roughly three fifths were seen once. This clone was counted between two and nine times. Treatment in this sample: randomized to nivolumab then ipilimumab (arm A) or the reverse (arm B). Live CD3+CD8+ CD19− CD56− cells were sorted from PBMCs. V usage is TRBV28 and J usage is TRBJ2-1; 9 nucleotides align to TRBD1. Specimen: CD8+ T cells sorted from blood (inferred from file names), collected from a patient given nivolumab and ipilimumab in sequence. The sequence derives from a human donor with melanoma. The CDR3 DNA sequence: TGTGCCAGCAACGACCTCGGGACAGGGTTGGGTGAGCAGTTCTTC. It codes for CASNDLGTGLGEQFF. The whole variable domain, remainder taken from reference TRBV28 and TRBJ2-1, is DVKVTQSSRYLVKRTGEKVFLECVQDMDHENMFWYRQDPGLGLRLIYFSYDVKMKEKGDIPEGYSVSREKKERFSLILESASTNQTSMYLCASNDLGTGLGEQFFGPGTRLTVL.